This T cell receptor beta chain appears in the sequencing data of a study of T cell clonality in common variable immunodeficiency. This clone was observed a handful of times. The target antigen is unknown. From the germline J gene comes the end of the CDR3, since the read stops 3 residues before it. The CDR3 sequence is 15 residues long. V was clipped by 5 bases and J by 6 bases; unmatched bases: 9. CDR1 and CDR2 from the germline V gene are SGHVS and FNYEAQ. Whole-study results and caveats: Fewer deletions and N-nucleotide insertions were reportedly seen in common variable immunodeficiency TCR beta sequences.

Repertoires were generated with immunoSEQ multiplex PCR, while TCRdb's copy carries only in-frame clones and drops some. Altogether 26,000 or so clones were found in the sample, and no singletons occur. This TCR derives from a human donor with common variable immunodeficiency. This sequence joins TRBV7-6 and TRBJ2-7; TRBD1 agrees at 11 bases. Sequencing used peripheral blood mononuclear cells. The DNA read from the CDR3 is TGTGCCAGCAGCCTCACGGACAGGGGGCAGGGCGAG. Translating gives CASSLTDRGQGE. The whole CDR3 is CASSLTDRGQGEQYF.